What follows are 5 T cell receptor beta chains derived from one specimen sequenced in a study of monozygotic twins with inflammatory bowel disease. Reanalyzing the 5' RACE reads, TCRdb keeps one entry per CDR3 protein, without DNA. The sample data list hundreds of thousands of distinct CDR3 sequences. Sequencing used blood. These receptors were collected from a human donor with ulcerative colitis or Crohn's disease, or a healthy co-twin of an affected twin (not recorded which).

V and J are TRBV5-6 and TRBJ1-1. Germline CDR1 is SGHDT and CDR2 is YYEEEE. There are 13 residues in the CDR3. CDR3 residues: CASSLVGSTEAFF.

The CDR3 region is CASSLALRQFF. V and J are TRBV7-2 and TRBJ2-1. CDR3 length equals 11 residues. Germline V lookup: CDR1 SGHTA, CDR2 FQGNSA.

The CDR3 loop is CASSPRQGGNGYTF. The V and J genes are TRBV27 and TRBJ1-2; TCRdb returns TRBD1, unconfirmable since there is no DNA. CDR1 and CDR2 from the germline V gene are MNHEY and SMNVEV (reference sequence). This CDR3 comprises 14 residues.

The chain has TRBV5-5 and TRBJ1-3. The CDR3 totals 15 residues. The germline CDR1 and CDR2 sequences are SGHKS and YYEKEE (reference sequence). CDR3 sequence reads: CASSLPTASGNTIYF.

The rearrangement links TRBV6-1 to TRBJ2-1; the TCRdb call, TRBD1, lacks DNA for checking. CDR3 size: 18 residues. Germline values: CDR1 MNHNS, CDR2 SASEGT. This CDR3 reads CASSQSLFPGQGKNEQFF.